The T cell receptor (beta chain) under discussion was sequenced for a study of OX40 agonist ivuxolimab in advanced cancers. Looking at the study overall: In this trial design, patients received ivuxolimab intravenously at 0.01 to 10 mg/kg every 2 weeks.

V lost 5 bases to trimming and J lost 4 bases, with 18 bases between them. The CDR3 is 15 amino acids. Germline CDR1 is WSHSY and CDR2 is SAAADI. Points on this clone: Its target is not known.

Findings of the study overall: Among some nonresponders, normalized T-cell clonal expansion was also low.

Clones were read by immunoSEQ multiplex PCR, and TCRdb kept only the in-frame ones, dropping some. The data contain over 15,000 clones, 67% of them singletons. Sequencing used CD4+ or CD8+ T cells sorted from blood, obtained in a trial of the OX40 agonist ivuxolimab. The sequence was collected from an adult with an advanced solid tumor such as melanoma, head and neck, liver or kidney cancer. The chain recombines TRBV10-2 with TRBJ2-7; a possible D gene is TRBD2 (6 bases). CDR3 sequence reads: CASSSWGTPTYEQYF. CDR3 DNA: TGCGCCAGCAGTTCGTGGGGGACTCCGACTTACGAGCAGTACTTC.